The 16 T cell receptor beta chains below were found in one sample sequenced in a study of CD8 T cells in Susac syndrome. RNA was extracted with the RNeasy kit, and a quantity of roughly 0.5 to 1 ug was reverse transcribed using random hexamers. Using its own MiXCR run on the immunoSEQ multiplex PCR reads, TCRdb lists one record per CDR3 protein. In the table there are some 120,000 distinct CDR3 sequences, over 90% of which are singletons. Sequenced sample: CD4+ T cells from PBMCs. All receptors derive from a human donor in good health.

V is TRBV2 and J is TRBJ2-1; perhaps TRBD1 as D (5 bases). The CDR3 is made up of 16 amino acids. The V gene lost 7 bases and the J gene lost 0 bases, with 16 bases spanning the gap. In germline, CDR1 is SNHLY, CDR2 FYNNEI. CDR3 sequence: CASKKQDASSYNEQFF. For the CDR3, the DNA is TGTGCCAGCAAAAAACAGGATGCAAGCTCCTACAATGAGCAGTTCTTC.

The chain couples TRBV3-1 to TRBJ2-1, with 9 bases lining up with TRBD2. The CDR3 is 15 amino acids. Germline V gene lookup returns CDR1 LGHDT and CDR2 YNNKEL (reference sequence). With V trimmed by 3 bases and J by 5 bases, 5 bases remained unmatched. The CDR3 sequence is CASSHLTSGHNEQFF. The CDR3 DNA reads as TGTGCCAGCAGCCACTTGACTAGCGGACACAATGAGCAGTTCTTC.

The chain combines TRBV10-3 with TRBJ2-7; TRBD1 matches at 7 bases. The germline gives CDR1 ENHRY, CDR2 SYGVKD. V shed 7 bases and J 5 bases; nucleotides not matched to a gene: 8. CDR3 length equals 13 residues. Here the CDR3 reads CAITRDRSDEQYF. As DNA, the CDR3 is TGTGCCATCACACGGGACAGAAGTGACGAGCAGTACTTC.

The chain has TRBV29-1 and TRBJ2-5; 14 bases are shared with TRBD2. CDR3 length: 14 residues. With V trimmed by 7 bases and J by 5 bases, 6 bases remained unmatched. Germline-derived CDR1 and CDR2 are SQVTM and ANQGSEA. The CDR3 DNA sequence: TGCAGCGCCTCGACTAGCGGGAGGGTCGAGACCCAGTACTTC. It translates to CSASTSGRVETQYF.

The chain carries TRBV19 and TRBJ2-1; TRBD2 matches at 12 bases. The CDR3 is made up of 15 amino acids. J gave up 7 bases and V 2 bases, and 3 bases lay outside the gene matches. In germline, CDR1 is LNHDA, CDR2 SQIVND (reference sequence). The CDR3 region is CASSILAGGRNEQFF. CDR3 in DNA: TGTGCCAGTAGTATACTAGCGGGAGGGCGGAATGAGCAGTTCTTC.

This chain joins TRBV5-1 and TRBJ2-7, with TRBD1 matching 7 bases. The germline gives CDR1 SGHRS, CDR2 YFSETQ. J was trimmed by 0 bases and V by 4 bases; bases with no gene match: 10. The CDR3 sequence is 16 residues long. CDR3 sequence (DNA): TGCGCCAGCAGCCCCACTGGGACAGACGCCTCCTACGAGCAGTACTTC. Protein sequence: CASSPTGTDASYEQYF.

The rearrangement joins TRBV18 to TRBJ2-5; D possibly corresponds to TRBD1 (5 bases). CDR1 is KGHSH, CDR2 LQKENI, per germline. V lost 6 bases, J lost 1 base, and 12 bases lay in between. This CDR3 has 14 amino acids. The DNA of the CDR3 is TGTGCCAGCTCCCGGTTGGGGCCCCAAGAGACCCAGTACTTC. Amino acids: CASSRLGPQETQYF.

The gene calls are TRBV12-3 or TRBV12-4 and TRBJ2-7; perhaps TRBD1 as D (5 bases). Trimming cost V 1 base and J 2 bases, with 9 bases left between them. The length of the CDR3 is 14 residues. The CDR3 DNA sequence: TGTGCCAGCAGTTTAGGGGGCGATACCTACGAGCAGTACTTC. The encoded protein is CASSLGGDTYEQYF.

The chain uses TRBV28 and TRBJ2-6; D is ambiguous. The V end was cut by 7 bases, the J end by 0 bases, with 10 bases between. The CDR3 totals 15 residues. Germline V gene data show CDR1 as MDHEN and CDR2 as SYDVKM. CDR3 DNA sequence: TGTGCCAGCACCTACCTGGGCTCTGGGGCCAACGTCCTGACTTTC. Amino acids: CASTYLGSGANVLTF.

This rearrangement joins TRBV2 to TRBJ2-1, with 9 positions matching TRBD1. Germline CDR1 and CDR2: SNHLY and FYNNEI. CDR3 length: 14 amino acids. V shed 8 bases, J shed 6 bases, and the junction held 8 bases outside the gene matches. DNA for the CDR3: TGTGCCAGCTCCCGGGACAGGGATCCCAATGAGCAGTTCTTC. Protein product: CASSRDRDPNEQFF.

V usage is TRBV19 and J usage is TRBJ1-1; D is undetermined. There are 14 residues in the CDR3. Germline V gene sequence: CDR1 LNHDA, CDR2 SQIVND (reference sequence). Between the trimmed V and J ends, which lost 2 bases and 2 bases, there was a span of 9 bases. CDR3 DNA: TGTGCCAGTAGTATATTTGAGGGAAACACTGAAGCTTTCTTT. The encoded protein is CASSIFEGNTEAFF.

The chain links TRBV6-2 or TRBV6-3 to TRBJ2-3; no reliable D call. This CDR3 comprises 12 residues. V was clipped by 5 bases and J by 5 bases, with 8 bases between them. The germline CDR1 and CDR2 sequences are MNHEY and SVGEGT. As DNA, the CDR3 is TGTGCCAGCAGTGAAATACGAGATACGCAGTATTTT. Translated, it gives CASSEIRDTQYF.

The genes are TRBV7-2 and TRBJ2-5, with D hard to call. The CDR3 extends over 13 amino acids. The V end lost 4 bases, the J end lost 1 base, and 7 bases lay between the germline ends. Germline V gives CDR1 SGHTA, CDR2 FQGNSA. The DNA of the CDR3 is TGTGCCAGCAGCTCCTACGCCCAAGAGACCCAGTACTTC. Translating it yields CASSSYAQETQYF.

The chain joins TRBV3-1 to TRBJ2-5; D is unclear. Germline lookup yields CDR1 LGHDT and CDR2 YNNKEL (reference sequence). CDR3 length: 14 amino acids. Trimming pared 0 bases from V and 1 base from J, leaving 6 bases between. In DNA form, the CDR3 reads TGTGCCAGCAGCCAAGATCCCGGCCAAGAGACCCAGTACTTC. Translation gives CASSQDPGQETQYF.

The V and J genes are TRBV2 and TRBJ1-2, with 7 positions matching TRBD1. The CDR3 contains 14 residues. The V gene's germline CDR1 is SNHLY and CDR2 FYNNEI. The junction had 8 bases not matched to a gene; V was cut back by 6 bases and J by 4 bases. DNA for the CDR3: TGTGCCAGCAGCTACGGACAGGCCCTCTATGGCTACACCTTC. As protein: CASSYGQALYGYTF.

This clonotype was seen once. V is TRBV27 and J is TRBJ1-1; D possibly corresponds to TRBD1 (5 bases). Deletions cut 3 bases from V and 11 bases from J, with 13 bases between. Germline CDR1 reads MNHEY; CDR2 reads SMNVEV (reference sequence). The CDR3 runs to 12 residues. The CDR3 sequence: CASSFTLGEAFF. CDR3 bases: TGTGCCAGCAGTTTTACCCTAGGGGAGGCTTTCTTT.